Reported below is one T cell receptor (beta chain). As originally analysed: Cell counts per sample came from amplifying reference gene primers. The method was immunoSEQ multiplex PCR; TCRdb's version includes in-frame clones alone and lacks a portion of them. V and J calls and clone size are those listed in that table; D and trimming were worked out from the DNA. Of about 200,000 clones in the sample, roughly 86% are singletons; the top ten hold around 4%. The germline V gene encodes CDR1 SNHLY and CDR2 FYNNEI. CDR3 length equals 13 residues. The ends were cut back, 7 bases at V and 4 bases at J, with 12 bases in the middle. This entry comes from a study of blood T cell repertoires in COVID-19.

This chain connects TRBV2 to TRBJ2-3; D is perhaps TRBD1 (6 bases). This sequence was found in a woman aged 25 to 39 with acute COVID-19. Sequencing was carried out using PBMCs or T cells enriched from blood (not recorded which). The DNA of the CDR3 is TGTGCCAGCAACGAACAGGGTTCAGATACGCAGTATTTT. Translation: CASNEQGSDTQYF.